The source of this T cell receptor (beta chain) is a study of T-cell memory formation after mild COVID-19. Across the whole study: TCR clustering was largely donor specific.

Barcoded TCR alpha and TCR beta cDNA libraries with UMIs came from 5'RACE using constant-segment primers. A single record per CDR3 protein comes from TCRdb applying MiXCR to the 5' RACE reads. This table holds tens of thousands of distinct CDR3 sequences, 7.3% found once. This clonotype occurred a few times. This TCR came from a man aged 18 to 29 who had mild COVID-19 (a few samples of this study predate the infection). Cell type and time point are not known. Sequenced material: PBMCs or a T cell subset sorted from them (not recorded which).

CDR3 coding DNA: TGTGCCAGCAGTCCATCGAAGGGACAGGGCGGCAACACCTTC. It specifies CASSPSKGQGGNTF. V and J are TRBV6-1 and TRBJ1-2, with 9 bases identical to TRBD1. With 5 bases clipped from V and 12 bases from J, the junction kept 13 bases outside the gene matches. Germline V CDR1 and CDR2: MNHNS, SASEGT. This CDR3 is 14 amino acids long.